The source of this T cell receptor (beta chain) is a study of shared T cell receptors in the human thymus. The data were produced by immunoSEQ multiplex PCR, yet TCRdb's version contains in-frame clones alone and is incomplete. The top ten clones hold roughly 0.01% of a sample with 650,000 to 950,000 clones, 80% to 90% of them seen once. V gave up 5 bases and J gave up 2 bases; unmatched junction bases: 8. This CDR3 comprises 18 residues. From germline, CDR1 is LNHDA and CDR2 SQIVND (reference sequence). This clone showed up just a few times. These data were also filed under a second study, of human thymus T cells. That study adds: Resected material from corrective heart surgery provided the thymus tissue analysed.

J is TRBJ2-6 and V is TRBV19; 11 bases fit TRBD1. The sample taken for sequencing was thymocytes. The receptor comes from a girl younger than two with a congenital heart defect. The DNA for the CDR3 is TGTGCCAGTAGTCTTGGACAGGGGGCTGATACTGGGGCCAACGTCCTGACTTTC. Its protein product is CASSLGQGADTGANVLTF.